This TCR beta chain was retrieved from a study of blood T cell repertoires in COVID-19. Study-wide background: Some COVID-19 samples were acute and others convalescent; all came from the United States, Italy and Spain. The analysed material was cDNA or gDNA that came from T cells, B-cell-depleted T cells, or PBMCs.

Germline values: CDR1 SGHAT, CDR2 FQNNGV. Deletions cut 1 base from V and 4 bases from J, with 7 bases between. The CDR3 has 13 residues. Authors' analysis steps: Counts of nucleated cells, estimated from reference gene primer amplification, were obtained. Profiled with immunoSEQ multiplex PCR; TCRdb holds only in-frame clones, not every one. Clone size and the V and J calls come from that table; the DNA yielded D and trimming. The sample has some 80,000 clones; around 84% are singletons. Seattle participants joined during active infection and were tracked over time. The genes are TRBV11-2 and TRBJ1-1, with a possible D match to TRBD1 (5 bases). The origin of this receptor is a man in his fifties or sixties with COVID-19, enrolled during active disease. Material for sequencing was peripheral blood. The DNA of the CDR3 is TGTGCCAGCAGCTTAGCAGGGTTCACTGAAGCTTTCTTT. Residues: CASSLAGFTEAFF.